This T cell receptor beta chain was identified in a study of tumor-infiltrating lymphocytes in oesophageal squamous cell carcinoma. MiXCR, run by TCRdb on the PCR reads, gives a single entry per CDR3 protein. This sample has roughly 20,000 distinct CDR3 sequences; about 34% occur once, and the top ten carry 9% to 14%. From its first to its last residue, the CDR3 has 18 amino acids. Germline-derived CDR1 and CDR2 are MNHGY and SAAAGT. Of note for this clonotype: No conserved phenylalanine or tryptophan is present at the end of the CDR3, so a read error is the likely explanation. Because the CDR3's place on the DNA is in doubt, the DNA is left out and the CDR3 is given as listed by TCRdb.

Source material: esophageal tumor tissue. This chain joins TRBV6-8 and TRBJ2-7; the table gives TRBD1 as D, unverified against the DNA. This TCR derives from a male donor with esophageal squamous cell carcinoma. The CDR3 is CASTMVDGTRSYGYTFGS.